This is a list of T cell receptor beta chains from one sample in a study of OX40 agonist ivuxolimab in advanced cancers. Here immunoSEQ multiplex PCR was the method, and the copy in TCRdb shows in-frame clones only, minus some. The sample carries almost 90,000 clones, approximately 91% recorded once. Specimen: CD4+ or CD8+ T cells sorted from blood, collected in a trial of the OX40 agonist ivuxolimab. The receptors come from an adult with an advanced solid tumor such as melanoma, head and neck, liver or kidney cancer. The conserved cysteine and the conserved F or W are not part of the CDR3 here.

v_call cdr3_length cdr3_aa
TRBV7-9 14 ASSPRGSGGTDTQY
TRBV10-3 12 AISETGGEETQY
TRBV13 17 ASSPRGTSGRRGADTQY
TRBV7-2 14 ASFVSGTSVSNEQF
TRBV9 13 ASSVFGQGNEKLF
TRBV6-6 12 ASSYTGFSYEQY
TRBV19 12 ASSRQGDNYEQY
TRBV28 14 ASREAGTGNPDTQY
TRBV5-8 16 ASSLGASGRRTGYEQY
TRBV11-3 16 ASSLDFGQGGEGDTQY
TRBV9 11 ASSVEGTGLRF
TRBV7-9 14 ASSLAGTGGAHEQY
TRBV7-2 12 ASSLARGNYGYT
TRBV27 12 ASSFSRGSHEQY
TRBV10-1 9 ARGRQLFTF
TRBV6-1 11 ASRRTPGETQY
TRBV5-1 14 ASSAPGSLATDTQY
TRBV4-3 14 ASSQDWRAGANVLT
TRBV27 15 ASSYRTVTDSGNTIY
TRBV19 14 ASSSGLLETGDTQY
TRBV6-5 13 ASSYGTGWDEKLF
TRBV9 13 ASSGRPGSSYEQY
TRBV7-9 13 ASSYTLGRDYGYT
TRBV19 12 ASSPRAESQPQH
TRBV7-8 10 ASSLARDGYT
TRBV29-1 13 SVELAGGSYNEQF
TRBV19 12 ASSIQGGRNEQF
TRBV11-2 14 ASSLLGTSVAYEQY
TRBV7-2 13 ASSLASTGVYEQY
TRBV5-1 16 ASSSTPTTGTSDTEAF
TRBV5-6 11 ASSIGQGDGYT
TRBV28 12 ASSFLQGNSPLH
TRBV7-9 13 ASSADRAGANVLT
TRBV7-6 11 ASSRAEQETQY
TRBV27 17 ASSLSLLGLAGGADTQY
TRBV9 14 ASSVGLGQGIYGYT
TRBV27 12 ASSPDRIQETQY
TRBV11-2 12 ASSRDRGYDEQY
TRBV15 12 ATSRDWYNTEAF
TRBV7-9 13 ASSETLAGRETQY
TRBV30 11 AWSGIPRNTIY
TRBV5-1 13 ASSLASLAGDTQY
TRBV7-2 13 ASSRTQGANYEQY
TRBV5-1 10 ASSSNRDTQY
TRBV19 11 ASSTRTGEPQH
TRBV18 12 ASSPRGVQETQY
TRBV6-4 13 ASSDSGLGEDTQY
TRBV12-5 11 ASGRDFQETQY
TRBV25-1 13 ASSDLGQPNSPLH
TRBV21-1 14 ASSREHSGRAYEQY